Listed below are T cell receptor beta chains from one sample, sequenced in a study of identical twins. MiXCR, applied by TCRdb to the 5' RACE reads, yields one record per CDR3 protein. The sample carries 500,000 to 700,000 distinct CDR3 sequences, 7% to 7.5% recorded once. This sample was also put to use in a study of yellow fever vaccine responses in identical twins.

The sequencing input was PBMCs. The source of these receptors is a woman aged 18-29 years in good health. The CDR3 runs from the conserved cysteine through the conserved F or W. Each record gives: clone size, V gene, J gene, D gene, CDR3 protein, CDR3 DNA. The D gene is left open where the match is weak. The listing skips clone size in some rows; elsewhere it reads once, few, many or a size class.

few,TRBV10-3,TRBJ1-4,.,CAISESGIGEKLFF,TGTGCCATCAGTGAATCGGGGATTGGAGAAAAACTGTTTTTT
few,TRBV20-1,TRBJ2-7,TRBD2,CSARPSGRAYEQYF,TGCAGTGCTAGACCTAGCGGGAGAGCCTACGAGCAGTACTTC
few,TRBV2,TRBJ2-2,.,CASSASSNTGELFF,TGTGCCAGCAGTGCCAGTTCGAACACCGGGGAGCTGTTTTTT
few,TRBV10-3,TRBJ2-5,.,CAISDGHQETQYF,TGTGCCATCAGTGATGGCCATCAAGAGACCCAGTACTTC
.,TRBV14,TRBJ1-1,.,CASSLNMITEAFF,TGTGCCAGCAGCCTTAACATGATTACTGAAGCTTTCTTT
few,TRBV5-1,TRBJ2-3,.,CASKPGAHADTQYF,TGCGCCAGCAAGCCGGGGGCGCATGCAGATACGCAGTATTTT
many,TRBV5-1,TRBJ2-1,.,CASSFGGNSYNEQFF,TGCGCCAGCAGCTTTGGAGGGAACTCCTACAATGAGCAGTTCTTC
few,TRBV20-1,TRBJ1-5,TRBD1,CSAIHLQGGGQPQHF,TGCAGTGCTATCCATTTACAGGGGGGAGGGCAGCCCCAGCATTTT
many,TRBV20-1,TRBJ2-5,TRBD2,CSAPLRGALVETQYF,TGCAGTGCTCCACTGCGGGGGGCTCTGGTGGAGACCCAGTACTTC
few,TRBV6-2/TRBV6-3,TRBJ2-2,TRBD2,CASSGGLAGGELFF,TGTGCCAGCAGCGGCGGACTAGCAGGCGGGGAGCTGTTTTTT
.,TRBV20-1,TRBJ2-1,.,CSARPGYNEQFF,TGCAGTGCTCGACCCGGCTACAATGAGCAGTTCTTC
few,TRBV2,TRBJ2-4,.,CATYPLGEAKNIQYF,TGTGCCACCTACCCTCTAGGGGAAGCCAAAAACATTCAGTACTTC
.,TRBV7-9,TRBJ2-1,.,CASSLAVGYNEQFF,TGTGCCAGCAGCTTAGCTGTCGGCTACAATGAGCAGTTCTTC
many,TRBV12-3/TRBV12-4,TRBJ2-7,.,CASSFGRHEQYF,TGTGCCAGCAGTTTTGGCCGCCACGAGCAGTACTTC
few,TRBV29-1,TRBJ1-3,.,CSVEDPNAGNTIYF,TGCAGCGTTGAAGATCCGAACGCCGGGAACACCATATATTTT
few,TRBV5-6,TRBJ2-1,.,CASSRLAYDVSYNEQFF,TGTGCCAGCAGCCGGCTAGCGTACGACGTCTCCTACAATGAGCAGTTCTTC
many,TRBV27,TRBJ1-1,.,CARGGTGRINTEAFF,TGTGCCAGGGGGGGTACGGGAAGGATCAACACTGAAGCTTTCTTT
.,TRBV5-1,TRBJ2-7,.,CASSLISLPSYEQYF,TGCGCCAGCAGCTTGATAAGCCTACCCTCCTACGAGCAGTACTTC
.,TRBV11-2,TRBJ2-5,TRBD1,CASSPAAGGRETQYF,TGTGCCAGCAGCCCGGCCGCAGGGGGCCGGGAGACCCAGTACTTC
.,TRBV4-1,TRBJ2-2,TRBD2,CASSDLLAGVNTGELFF,TGCGCCAGCAGCGACTTACTAGCGGGGGTGAACACCGGGGAGCTGTTTTTT
once,TRBV5-8,TRBJ2-5,TRBD1,CASSPGQGYQETQYF,TGTGCCAGCAGCCCGGGACAGGGGTACCAAGAGACCCAGTACTTC
many,TRBV7-8,TRBJ2-7,TRBD2,CASSLTSAYEQYF,TGTGCCAGCAGCCTAACTAGCGCCTACGAGCAGTACTTC
.,TRBV6-5,TRBJ2-7,.,CASSYSSGITYEQYF,TGTGCCAGCAGTTACTCATCTGGTATAACCTACGAGCAGTACTTC
few,TRBV20-1,TRBJ2-5,TRBD2,CSARVSGLAGGPSWETQYF,TGCAGTGCTAGGGTCTCGGGACTAGCGGGGGGGCCATCTTGGGAGACCCAGTACTTC
.,TRBV7-2,TRBJ1-6,.,CASTKGVANSPLHF,TGTGCCAGCACCAAGGGGGTAGCTAATTCACCCCTCCACTTT
.,TRBV14,TRBJ2-3,.,CASSLVNTDTQYF,TGTGCCAGCTCCCTCGTAAACACAGATACGCAGTATTTT
few,TRBV5-1,TRBJ2-3,.,CASSITSPSTDTQYF,TGCGCCAGCAGCATAACTAGTCCCTCCACAGATACGCAGTATTTT
.,TRBV2,TRBJ2-5,TRBD2,CASRRGLAGVETQYF,TGTGCCAGCAGACGCGGACTAGCGGGGGTGGAGACCCAGTACTTC
.,TRBV20-1,TRBJ2-5,.,CSARKRTTETQYF,TGCAGTGCTAGAAAGCGGACTACGGAGACCCAGTACTTC
.,TRBV25-1,TRBJ1-6,.,CASSERGGDGPYNSPLHF,TGTGCCAGCAGTGAAAGGGGCGGGGACGGTCCCTATAATTCACCCCTCCACTTT
.,TRBV10-3,TRBJ1-2,.,CAIRQGRLSNYGYTF,TGTGCCATCCGCCAGGGAAGGTTAAGTAACTATGGCTACACCTTC
.,TRBV7-6,TRBJ2-1,.,CASSSPGGLYNEQFF,TGTGCCAGCAGCTCCCCGGGGGGCCTCTACAATGAGCAGTTCTTC
few,TRBV28,TRBJ1-2,TRBD1,CASSSGTEQIYGYTF,TGTGCCAGCAGTTCCGGGACAGAACAAATCTATGGCTACACCTTC
few,TRBV24-1,TRBJ2-1,.,CATSDSGERNEQFF,TGTGCCACCAGTGATTCGGGGGAGCGCAATGAGCAGTTCTTC
few,TRBV5-1,TRBJ2-2,.,CASSPVTGSGELFF,TGCGCCAGCAGCCCCGTAACGGGGTCCGGGGAGCTGTTTTTT
.,TRBV10-3,TRBJ2-5,TRBD2,CAISAASGDETQYF,TGTGCCATCAGTGCCGCTAGCGGGGACGAGACCCAGTACTTC
few,TRBV20-1,TRBJ1-1,TRBD1,CSAPRTAGGTEAFF,TGCAGTGCGCCGAGAACGGCAGGGGGAACTGAAGCTTTCTTT
many,TRBV29-1,TRBJ2-1,.,CSVYPPPSGENEQFF,TGCAGCGTCTATCCTCCACCCTCCGGAGAGAATGAGCAGTTCTTC
many,TRBV9,TRBJ2-7,.,CASSVEGTSSYEQYF,TGTGCCAGCAGCGTAGAGGGGACCTCCTCCTACGAGCAGTACTTC
.,TRBV5-1,TRBJ1-1,TRBD1,CASSETGPEDTEAFF,TGCGCCAGCAGCGAGACAGGGCCAGAGGACACTGAAGCTTTCTTT
few,TRBV15,TRBJ2-7,.,CATSSGHTFTYEQYF,TGTGCCACCAGCAGCGGACACACTTTTACCTACGAGCAGTACTTC
few,TRBV27,TRBJ2-2,.,CASRPFSGNTGELFF,TGTGCCAGCCGACCGTTTTCGGGGAACACCGGGGAGCTGTTTTTT
many,TRBV3-1,TRBJ1-1,.,CASSQDSGVSKAFF,TGTGCCAGCAGCCAAGATAGTGGCGTCAGCAAAGCTTTCTTT
many,TRBV10-3,TRBJ2-1,TRBD2,CATTGTSLAQFF,TGTGCCACAACCGGGACTAGCCTCGCCCAGTTCTTC
few,TRBV28,TRBJ2-5,TRBD1,CASSHRGRTVGETQYF,TGTGCCAGCAGTCACAGGGGGCGCACGGTGGGAGAGACCCAGTACTTC
many,TRBV3-1,TRBJ2-7,.,CASSQVLGAYEQYF,TGTGCCAGCAGCCAAGTTTTGGGGGCCTACGAGCAGTACTTC
many,TRBV5-1,TRBJ1-5,.,CASSLDGLRQPQHF,TGCGCCAGCAGCTTGGATGGTCTCCGACAGCCCCAGCATTTT
.,TRBV4-2,TRBJ2-3,TRBD1,CASSQEDRGGSQYF,TGTGCCAGCAGCCAAGAAGACAGGGGGGGTTCGCAGTATTTT
.,TRBV7-6,TRBJ2-2,.,CASSLERTTGELFF,TGTGCCAGCAGCTTAGAGAGGACGACCGGGGAGCTGTTTTTT
many,TRBV7-6,TRBJ2-3,TRBD2,CASSPGTSGIQRDTQYF,TGTGCCAGCAGCCCCGGGACTAGCGGGATTCAACGAGATACGCAGTATTTT
many,TRBV5-1,TRBJ2-1,TRBD2,CASSSGLAFSNEQFF,TGCGCCAGCAGCTCGGGACTAGCATTTTCCAATGAGCAGTTCTTC
few,TRBV7-3,TRBJ2-1,.,CASSLTGLGNEQFF,TGTGCCAGCAGCTTAACGGGCCTGGGTAATGAGCAGTTCTTC
few,TRBV20-1,TRBJ2-1,.,CSAQRSRETYNEQFF,TGCAGTGCCCAAAGGTCCCGGGAGACTTACAATGAGCAGTTCTTC
.,TRBV29-1,TRBJ2-3,TRBD2,CSVEPSGLQSTDTQYF,TGCAGCGTTGAGCCTAGCGGTTTACAAAGCACAGATACGCAGTATTTT
.,TRBV3-1,TRBJ1-1,.,CASSLRWGAGTEAFF,TGTGCCAGCAGCCTACGATGGGGGGCTGGCACTGAAGCTTTCTTT
few,TRBV18,TRBJ2-7,.,CASSPLSGPSPYEQYF,TGTGCCAGCTCACCGCTAAGCGGGCCATCCCCCTACGAGCAGTACTTC
few,TRBV28,TRBJ1-1,.,CASSFGRLGTEAFF,TGTGCCAGCAGTTTTGGCAGGTTGGGCACTGAAGCTTTCTTT
few,TRBV11-2,TRBJ2-2,.,CASSLVVAGELFF,TGTGCCAGCAGCTTAGTCGTTGCCGGGGAGCTGTTTTTT
few,TRBV10-3,TRBJ1-6,.,CAIAKGNNSPLHF,TGTGCCATCGCTAAGGGTAATAATTCACCCCTCCACTTT